Listed here are 10 T cell receptor beta chains from one sample, sequenced in a study of beta chain features in type 1 diabetes. Study-wide results and caveats: When Type 1 diabetes patients were examined, their TCRB CDR3s proved moderately but significantly shorter in all four CD4+ subsets.

The antigens of these receptors remain unknown. Expressed TCRB transcripts were sequenced, since all the RNA that had been isolated was reverse transcribed. Only in-frame clones appear in the TCRdb table, and some are missing; sequencing was by immunoSEQ multiplex PCR. The sample lists about 160,000 clones, 6.5% to 8.5% occurring once. What was sequenced was central memory CD4+ T cells from blood. These receptors all stem from a man between 18 and 35 years old with type 1 diabetes.

This clone was seen more than once but under ten times. V usage is TRBV18 and J usage is TRBJ2-7; 11 bases are shared with TRBD2. This CDR3 has 16 residues. J lost 4 bases, V lost 3 bases, and 8 bases had no gene match. Germline V gene sequence: CDR1 KGHSH, CDR2 LQKENI. CDR3 sequence reads: CASSPLGLAARYEQYF. The CDR3 DNA reads TGTGCCAGCTCACCGCTGGGACTAGCGGCGAGGTACGAGCAGTACTTC.

This clone was seen more than once but under ten times. Here the CDR3 DNA reads TGCGCCAGCAGCCAAGCCCCGGGGGAGCGTGGGGAGCTGTTTTTT. The encoded protein is CASSQAPGERGELFF. The V and J genes are TRBV4-1 and TRBJ2-2, with a weak D call TRBD2 (6 bases). The CDR3 is 15 residues long. The germline CDR1 and CDR2 sequences are MGHRA and YSYEKL. Trimming removed 1 base at V and 8 bases at J, with 14 bases between.

This clone came up a few times. The CDR3, as DNA: TGTGCCAGTAGTAGGATAGCGGGCAGCTCCTACAATGAGCAGTTCTTC. Translation: CASSRIAGSSYNEQFF. The chain is built from TRBV19 and TRBJ2-1; TRBD2 matches 7 bases. CDR1 LNHDA and CDR2 SQIVND come from the germline V gene (reference sequence). This CDR3 contains 16 residues. The trim removed 4 bases at V and 0 bases at J, leaving 6 bases unmatched.

This clone has more than one count but fewer than ten. J is TRBJ1-2 and V is TRBV6-5; no clear D. Trimming left V 2 bases short and J 2 bases short, with 9 bases between. CDR3 length: 14 amino acids. Germline CDR1 is MNHEY and CDR2 is SVGAGI. The CDR3 reads CASSYQNPNYGYTF. CDR3 in DNA: TGTGCCAGCAGTTACCAGAATCCGAACTATGGCTACACCTTC.

This clone was observed a few times. V is TRBV19 and J is TRBJ1-6; perhaps TRBD1 as D (6 bases). Germline lookup yields CDR1 LNHDA and CDR2 SQIVND (reference sequence). There are 16 residues in the CDR3. V was cut by 8 bases and J by 10 bases, with 24 bases left in between. The CDR3 loop reads CASGRDAGAPESPLHF. CDR3 coding DNA: TGTGCCAGTGGGCGGGATGCGGGGGCGCCGGAATCACCCCTCCACTTT.

The chain has TRBV5-5 and TRBJ2-3; 7 positions match TRBD2. The V gene end was trimmed by 5 bases and the J gene end by 4 bases; junction bases not matched to a gene: 7. The CDR3 runs 14 residues. Germline loops: CDR1 SGHKS, CDR2 YYEKEE (reference sequence). CDR3 bases: TGTGCCAGCAGTACCGGACGGGGGGCAGATACGCAGTATTTT. Translation gives CASSTGRGADTQYF.

The chain uses TRBV29-1 and TRBJ2-3; a weak D match, TRBD2 (5 bases). The V and J ends lost 8 bases and 6 bases respectively, with 15 bases between them. Germline CDR1 and CDR2: SQVTM and ANQGSEA. The CDR3 is made up of 12 amino acids. The CDR3 DNA reads as TGCAGCTCCCGGAGTCCGGGGGATACGCAGTATTTT. It specifies CSSRSPGDTQYF.

The gene calls are TRBV12-5 and TRBJ2-1; 10 nucleotides align to TRBD2. This CDR3 has 18 amino acids. V trimming: 3 bases; J trimming: 7 bases; junction bases outside the gene matches: 15. CDR1 is LGHNT, CDR2 FRNRAP, per germline. CDR3 nucleotide sequence: TGTGCTAGTGGTTTCTCCCCGAGTAGCGGGGGGCATTTAAATGAGCAGTTCTTC. Protein product: CASGFSPSSGGHLNEQFF.

V and J are TRBV29-1 and TRBJ1-2; D remains ambiguous. V lost 3 bases, J lost 2 bases, and 19 bases lay in between. The length of the CDR3 is 16 residues. Germline V gene sequence: CDR1 SQVTM, CDR2 ANQGSEA. Here the CDR3 DNA reads TGCAGCGTTGATAGGGCCCCGGGAGGGTGGAACTATGGCTACACCTTC. Encoded protein: CSVDRAPGGWNYGYTF.

This clone was seen more than once but under ten times. V is TRBV7-2 and J is TRBJ1-5; 9 nucleotides align to TRBD1. The CDR3 sequence is 16 residues long. The germline V gene encodes CDR1 SGHTA and CDR2 FQGNSA. J gave up 1 base and V 10 bases, and 11 bases lay outside the gene matches. Written as DNA, the CDR3 is TGTGCCACCTCGGGACAGGGAATGGGGAGCAATCAGCCCCAGCATTTT. Amino acid sequence: CATSGQGMGSNQPQHF.